The 5 T cell receptor beta chains presented below share a single source sample, sequenced in a study of blood T cell repertoires in COVID-19 (dated by TCRdb to between 2020 and 2021). Library prep was done by the immunoSEQ multiplex PCR assay. Entries here come from immuneACCESS through TCRdb and include only in-frame sequences with V and J called. Some clones fail to appear in such tables; in the studies checked, an unresolved V gene covers under half of the shortfall, and the cause of the remainder is unknown. The sample data list around 360,000 clones, and more than 85% of these were observed just once. 2.5% to 3.5% of the sample is held by the ten biggest clonotypes. Sequenced input: PBMCs or T cells enriched from blood (not recorded which). These receptors were obtained from a woman aged 25-40 years who had recovered from COVID-19.

This clone was found once. The chain links TRBV13 to TRBJ1-1, with a weak D call TRBD1 (6 bases). The CDR3 contains 13 residues. The ends were cut back, 5 bases at V and 6 bases at J, with 13 bases in the middle. Germline loops: CDR1 PRHDT, CDR2 FYEKMQ (reference sequence). For the CDR3, the DNA is TGTGCCAGCAGCCCCCGGGGGGGCCCTGAAGCTTTCTTT. Amino acids: CASSPRGGPEAFF.

The J gene is TRBJ2-7, the V gene TRBV11-2; maybe TRBD1 (6 bases). The germline V and J ends were trimmed by 4 bases and 1 base, with 14 bases remaining between them. Germline CDR1 SGHAT, CDR2 FQNNGV. The CDR3 has 15 residues. The CDR3 here is CASSSGHGPSYEQYF. Here the CDR3 DNA reads TGTGCCAGCAGCTCGGGACATGGACCTTCCTACGAGCAGTACTTC.

The chain employs TRBV12-3 or TRBV12-4 and TRBJ2-1; no firm D call. V was trimmed by 1 base and J by 10 bases, leaving 8 bases between them. This CDR3 contains 12 residues. CDR3 sequence: CASSLGRGEQFF. Written as DNA, the CDR3 is TGTGCCAGCAGTTTAGGCCGTGGCGAGCAGTTCTTC.

The chain uses TRBV9 and TRBJ2-2, with TRBD2 matching over 12 bases. CDR3 length: 16 amino acids. Germline V gives CDR1 SGDLS, CDR2 YYNGEE. Trimming at V came to 4 bases and at J to 7 bases, leaving 8 bases not matched to a gene. CDR3 residues: CASSSWTSGIVGELFF. The CDR3 nucleotides read TGTGCCAGCAGCAGCTGGACTAGCGGGATTGTCGGGGAGCTGTTTTTT.

The chain combines TRBV6-5 with TRBJ1-1; D is possibly TRBD1 (6 bases). The CDR3 totals 14 residues. Germline CDR1 reads MNHEY; CDR2 reads SVGAGI. With 2 bases removed from V and 3 bases from J, the gap between germline ends came to 10 bases. In nucleotides, the CDR3 is TGTGCCAGCAGTTACGGCAGGGGAGACACTGAAGCTTTCTTT. Its protein product is CASSYGRGDTEAFF.